This T cell receptor (beta chain) was identified during a study of cytomegalovirus exposure and HLA in healthy donors. Study-wide results and limits: In vitro work confirmed that a few CMV-associated chains recognize CMV antigens. The authors enumerated around 150 TCR beta chains as linked to cytomegalovirus. Data from an earlier analysis indicated that most TCR beta V segments were productive either about 87% or about 30% of the time. Among donors in an Asian-associated ancestry cluster, a later analysis reportedly found fewer N-insertions than the approximately 700-donor mean.

With respect to this clone: What it binds is unknown.

The primer mix had 60 Vbeta and 13 Jbeta primers. Generated by immunoSEQ multiplex PCR, the TCRdb table keeps only in-frame clones and is missing some. The sample totals about 55,000 clones. Germline V gives CDR1 KGHSH, CDR2 LQKENI. The V and J ends lost 3 bases and 3 bases, in that order; junction bases with no gene match: 16. The CDR3 covers 18 residues. The specimen sequenced was PBMCs. This clonotype originated in a woman in her sixties or seventies in good health and CMV-seropositive. V and J are TRBV18 and TRBJ1-1, with 7 bases that match TRBD1. The chain's CDR3 is CASSPEIHIGGWYTEAFF. CDR3 in DNA: TGTGCCAGCTCACCTGAGATCCACATAGGGGGCTGGTACACTGAAGCTTTCTTT.